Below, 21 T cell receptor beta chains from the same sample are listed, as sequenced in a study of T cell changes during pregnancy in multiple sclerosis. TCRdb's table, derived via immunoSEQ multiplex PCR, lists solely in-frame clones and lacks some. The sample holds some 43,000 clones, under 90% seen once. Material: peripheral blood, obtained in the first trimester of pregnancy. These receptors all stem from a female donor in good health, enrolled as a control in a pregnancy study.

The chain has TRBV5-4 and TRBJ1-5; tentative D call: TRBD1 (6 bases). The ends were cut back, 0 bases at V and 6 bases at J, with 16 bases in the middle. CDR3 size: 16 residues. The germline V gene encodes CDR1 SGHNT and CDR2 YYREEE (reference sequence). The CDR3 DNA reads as TGTGCCAGCAGCTTGGATCCCGGGGGCGGGAGTCAGCCCCAGCATTTT. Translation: CASSLDPGGGSQPQHF.

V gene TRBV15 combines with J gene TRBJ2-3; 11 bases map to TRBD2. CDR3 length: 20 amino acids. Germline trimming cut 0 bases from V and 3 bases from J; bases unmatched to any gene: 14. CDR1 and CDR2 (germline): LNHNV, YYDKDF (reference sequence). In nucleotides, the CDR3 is TGTGCCACCAGCAGAGAGCTCCCCGGGACTAGCGGAGGGGGAACAGATACGCAGTATTTT. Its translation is CATSRELPGTSGGGTDTQYF.

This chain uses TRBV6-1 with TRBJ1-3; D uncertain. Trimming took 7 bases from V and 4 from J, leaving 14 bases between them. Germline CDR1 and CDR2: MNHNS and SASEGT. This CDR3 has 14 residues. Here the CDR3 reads CASIFGSRGNTIYF. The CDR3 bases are TGTGCCAGCATCTTCGGGTCGAGGGGAAACACCATATATTTT.

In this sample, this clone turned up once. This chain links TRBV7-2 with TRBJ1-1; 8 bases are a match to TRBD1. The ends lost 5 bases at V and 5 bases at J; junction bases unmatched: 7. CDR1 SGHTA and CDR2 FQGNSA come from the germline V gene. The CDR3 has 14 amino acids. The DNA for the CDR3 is TGTGCCAGCAGCCCGGACAGGGAGAGGACTGAAGCTTTCTTT. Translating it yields CASSPDRERTEAFF.

The CDR3 spells CASIRTGGSIEQFF. CDR3 DNA sequence: TGTGCCAGCATTCGTACAGGGGGTTCGATTGAGCAGTTCTTC. The rearrangement joins TRBV2 to TRBJ2-1, with 8 bases aligning to TRBD1. Per germline, CDR1 SNHLY and CDR2 FYNNEI. V was clipped by 7 bases and J by 9 bases; unmatched bases: 11. The CDR3 has 14 amino acids.

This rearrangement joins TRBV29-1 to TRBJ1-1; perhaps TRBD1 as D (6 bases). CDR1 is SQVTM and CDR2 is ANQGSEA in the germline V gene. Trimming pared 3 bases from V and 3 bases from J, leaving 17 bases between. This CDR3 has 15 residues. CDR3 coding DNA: TGCAGCGTTGAGAGGTGGAAGGGGGGGGACACTGAAGCTTTCTTT. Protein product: CSVERWKGGDTEAFF.

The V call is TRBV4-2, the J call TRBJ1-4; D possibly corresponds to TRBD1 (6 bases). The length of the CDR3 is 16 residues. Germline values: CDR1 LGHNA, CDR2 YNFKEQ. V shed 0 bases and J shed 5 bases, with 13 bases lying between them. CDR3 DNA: TGTGCCAGCAGCCAAGAGAGCGGACAGACGAATGAAAAACTGTTTTTT. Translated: CASSQESGQTNEKLFF.

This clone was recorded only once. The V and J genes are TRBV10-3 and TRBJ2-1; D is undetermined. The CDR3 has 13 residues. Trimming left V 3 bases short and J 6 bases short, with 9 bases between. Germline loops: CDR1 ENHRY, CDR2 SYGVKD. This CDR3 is CAISDYGVNEQFF. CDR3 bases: TGTGCCATCAGTGACTACGGAGTCAATGAGCAGTTCTTC.

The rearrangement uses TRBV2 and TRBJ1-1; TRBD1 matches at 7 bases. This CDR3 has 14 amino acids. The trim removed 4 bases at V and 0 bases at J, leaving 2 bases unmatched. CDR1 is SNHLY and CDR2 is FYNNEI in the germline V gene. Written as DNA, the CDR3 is TGTGCCAGCAGTGCCGGGACAGTGAACACTGAAGCTTTCTTT. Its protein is CASSAGTVNTEAFF.

As DNA, the CDR3 is TGTGCCAGCAGCGAGGACAGGTCGAGCCAGACCCAGTACTTC. Translated: CASSEDRSSQTQYF. This chain joins TRBV11-2 and TRBJ2-5; 7 bases fit TRBD1. The CDR3 is made up of 14 amino acids. V lost 5 bases, J lost 6 bases, and 9 bases stayed unmatched. CDR1 is SGHAT, CDR2 FQNNGV, per germline.

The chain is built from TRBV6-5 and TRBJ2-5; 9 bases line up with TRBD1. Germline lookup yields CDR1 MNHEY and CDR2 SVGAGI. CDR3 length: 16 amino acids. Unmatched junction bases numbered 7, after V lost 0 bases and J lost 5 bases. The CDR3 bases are TGTGCCAGCAGTTACTCGATAACAGGGGGCGGGGAGACCCAGTACTTC. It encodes CASSYSITGGGETQYF.

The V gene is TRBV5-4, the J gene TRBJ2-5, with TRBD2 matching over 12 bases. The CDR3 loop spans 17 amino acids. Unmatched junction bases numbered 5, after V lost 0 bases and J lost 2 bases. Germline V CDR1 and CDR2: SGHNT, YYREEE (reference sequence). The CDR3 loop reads CASSLGLAGGEQETQYF. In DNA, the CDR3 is TGTGCCAGCAGCTTGGGGCTAGCGGGGGGGGAACAAGAGACCCAGTACTTC.

The CDR3 spells CASDGTGEETQYF. DNA for the CDR3: TGTGCCAGCGACGGAACAGGGGAAGAGACCCAGTACTTC. The gene calls are TRBV28 and TRBJ2-5, with 7 nucleotides matching TRBD1. J gave up 3 bases and V 8 bases, and 6 bases lay outside the gene matches. CDR3 size: 13 residues. CDR1 and CDR2 (germline): MDHEN, SYDVKM.

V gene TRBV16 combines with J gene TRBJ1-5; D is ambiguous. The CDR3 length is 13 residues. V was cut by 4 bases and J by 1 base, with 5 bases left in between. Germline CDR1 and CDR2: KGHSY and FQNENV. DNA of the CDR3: TGTGCCAGCAGCCGCCGGAGCAATCAGCCCCAGCATTTT. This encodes CASSRRSNQPQHF.

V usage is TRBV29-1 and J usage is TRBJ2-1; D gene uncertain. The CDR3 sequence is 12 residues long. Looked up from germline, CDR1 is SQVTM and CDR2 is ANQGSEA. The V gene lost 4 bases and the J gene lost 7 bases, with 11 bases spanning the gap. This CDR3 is CSVGLIRNEQFF. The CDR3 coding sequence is TGCAGCGTTGGCTTGATCAGAAATGAGCAGTTCTTC.

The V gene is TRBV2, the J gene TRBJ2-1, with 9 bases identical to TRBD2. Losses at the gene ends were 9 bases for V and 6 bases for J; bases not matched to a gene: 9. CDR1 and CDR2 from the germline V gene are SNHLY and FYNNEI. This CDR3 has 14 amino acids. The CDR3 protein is CARGKLAGVNEQFF. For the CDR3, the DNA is TGTGCCAGGGGGAAGTTAGCGGGAGTCAATGAGCAGTTCTTC.

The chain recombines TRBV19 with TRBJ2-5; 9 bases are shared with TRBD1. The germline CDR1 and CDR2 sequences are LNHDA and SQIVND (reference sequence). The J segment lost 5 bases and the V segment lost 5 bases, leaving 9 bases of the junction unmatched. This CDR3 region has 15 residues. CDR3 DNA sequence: TGTGCCAGTAGTCAAATTACAGGGGGCTTGGAGACCCAGTACTTC. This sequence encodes CASSQITGGLETQYF.

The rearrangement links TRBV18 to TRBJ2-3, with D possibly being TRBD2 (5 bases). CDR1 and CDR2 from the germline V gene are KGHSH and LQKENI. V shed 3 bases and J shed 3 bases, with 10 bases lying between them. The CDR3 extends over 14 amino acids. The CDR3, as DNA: TGTGCCAGCTCACCTGGGTCGGGAACAGATACGCAGTATTTT. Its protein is CASSPGSGTDTQYF.

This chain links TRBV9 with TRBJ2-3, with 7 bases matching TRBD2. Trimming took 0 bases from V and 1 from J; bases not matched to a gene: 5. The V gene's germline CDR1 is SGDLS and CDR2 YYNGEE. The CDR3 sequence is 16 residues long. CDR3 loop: CASSVATSGGTDTQYF. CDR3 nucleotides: TGTGCCAGCAGCGTAGCTACCAGCGGGGGCACAGATACGCAGTATTTT.

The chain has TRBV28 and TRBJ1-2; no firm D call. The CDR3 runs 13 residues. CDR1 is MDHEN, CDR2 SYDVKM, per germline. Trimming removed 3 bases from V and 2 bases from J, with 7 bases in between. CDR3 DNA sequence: TGTGCCAGCAGTTTTAGAATGAACTATGGCTACACCTTC. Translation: CASSFRMNYGYTF.

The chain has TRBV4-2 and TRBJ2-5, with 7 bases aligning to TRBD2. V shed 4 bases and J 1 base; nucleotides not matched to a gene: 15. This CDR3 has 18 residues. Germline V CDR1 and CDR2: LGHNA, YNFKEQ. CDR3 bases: TGTGCCAGCAGCCCAACCCCTTATCTAGCGGACACCCAAGAGACCCAGTACTTC. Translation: CASSPTPYLADTQETQYF.